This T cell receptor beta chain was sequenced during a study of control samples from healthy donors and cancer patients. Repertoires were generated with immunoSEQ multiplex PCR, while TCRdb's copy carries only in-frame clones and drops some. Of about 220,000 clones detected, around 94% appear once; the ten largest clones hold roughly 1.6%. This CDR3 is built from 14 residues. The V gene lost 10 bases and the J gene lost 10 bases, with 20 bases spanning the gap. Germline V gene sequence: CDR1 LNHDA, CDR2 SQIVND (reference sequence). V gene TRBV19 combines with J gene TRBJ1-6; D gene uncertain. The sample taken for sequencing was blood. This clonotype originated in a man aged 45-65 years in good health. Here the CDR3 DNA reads TGTGCCACCACGTCCATGGGAAGCAACTCACCCCTCCACTTT. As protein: CATTSMGSNSPLHF.